Included here is one T cell receptor beta chain sequence, with context. Its specificity is unknown. This specimen comes from a study of T cells after yellow fever vaccination. Study results and limitations: Reappearing after the booster were most of the clones from primary vaccination (96% CD4, around 90% CD8).

The CDR3 runs 14 residues. CDR1 and CDR2 (germline): DFQATT, SNEGSKA (reference sequence). V lost 3 bases and J 2 bases, leaving 14 bases between the germline ends. Production of TCR cDNA was by 5'RACE template switching, which also added a universal primer site and UMIs. A single record per CDR3 protein comes from TCRdb applying MiXCR to the 5' RACE reads. The sample has 450,000 to 550,000 distinct CDR3 sequences, just over 20% seen once. This TCR was sampled from a young man who received the YFV17D yellow fever vaccine. The source material was PBMCs, sampled roughly 20 days after the first yellow fever vaccination. The rearrangement uses TRBV20-1 and TRBJ2-7; D may match TRBD1 or TRBD2 (5 bases each). Here the CDR3 DNA reads TGCAGTGCTAGGACTCAGGGAGAACCCTACGAGCAGTACGTC. It codes for CSARTQGEPYEQYV.